The text below deals with one TCR beta chain. Antigen: not known. These data originate in a study of T cell responses to AZD1222 COVID-19 vaccine. V was shortened by 7 bases and J by 9 bases, with 17 bases between the two germline ends. Germline lookup yields CDR1 SGHNT and CDR2 YYREEE (reference sequence). The CDR3 is 14 amino acids. The method was immunoSEQ multiplex PCR; TCRdb's version includes in-frame clones alone and lacks a portion of them. The profile shows 100,000 to 140,000 clones, more than 70% of them singletons. Broader study findings: Females made up more of the donors, who were largely white British, and clonal diversity may have come out too low. None of the repertoires were sampled until the peak T cell response had passed. Targets within unmutated variant regions were reportedly found for nearly half of spike-specific TCRs.

The rearrangement links TRBV5-4 to TRBJ2-6; a possible D gene is TRBD2 (5 bases). This material consisted of peripheral blood, taken on day 0 of AZD1222 vaccination. This TCR was sampled from an adult in good health. CDR3 in DNA: TGTGCCAGCGGCCGGGTTGAGGGATTCAACGTCCTGACTTTC. This encodes CASGRVEGFNVLTF.